This T cell receptor (beta chain) was documented in a study of T cells after yellow fever vaccination. Study-wide results and limits: Researchers cautioned that FACS-sorted repertoires could harbor abundant clonotypes contaminating from the bulk population. Clonotypes found in both CD4 and CD8 compartments made up a small share.

MiXCR, run by TCRdb on the 5' RACE reads, gives a single entry per CDR3 protein. The table shows some 400,000 distinct CDR3 sequences, with more than 5.5% occurring only once. Comment on this clonotype: As yet, its antigen is unknown.

The CDR3 covers 13 residues. Germline-derived CDR1 and CDR2 are SEHNR and FQNEAQ (reference sequence). Trimming removed 1 base from V and 4 bases from J, with 5 bases in between. The chain recombines TRBV7-9 with TRBJ1-3, with D uncertain. The origin of this receptor is a man younger than 45 who received the YFV17D yellow fever vaccine. Sequences were derived from PBMCs, sampled 5 days after the yellow fever booster vaccination. For the CDR3, the DNA is TGTGCCAGCAGCTTAGAGTACGGAAACACCATATATTTT. The encoded protein is CASSLEYGNTIYF.